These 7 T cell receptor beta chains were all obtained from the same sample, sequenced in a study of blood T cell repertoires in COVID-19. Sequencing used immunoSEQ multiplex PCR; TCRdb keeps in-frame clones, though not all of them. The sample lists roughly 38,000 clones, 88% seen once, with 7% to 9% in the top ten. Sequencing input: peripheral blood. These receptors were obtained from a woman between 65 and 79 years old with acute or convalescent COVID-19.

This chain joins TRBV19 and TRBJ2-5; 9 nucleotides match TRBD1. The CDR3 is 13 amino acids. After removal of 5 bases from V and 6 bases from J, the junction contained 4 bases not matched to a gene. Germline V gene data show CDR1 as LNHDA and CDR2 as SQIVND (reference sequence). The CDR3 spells CASSGTGRQTQYF. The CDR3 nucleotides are TGTGCCAGTAGTGGGACAGGGCGGCAGACCCAGTACTTC.

The CDR3 loop is CASIPTGSPSNTGELFF. The CDR3 DNA is TGTGCCAGCATTCCTACAGGGAGCCCTTCTAACACCGGGGAGCTGTTTTTT. V usage is TRBV11-3 and J usage is TRBJ2-2; tentatively, D is TRBD1 (6 bases). CDR1 is SGHNT, CDR2 YENEEA, per germline. V shed 7 bases and J shed 2 bases, with 20 bases lying between them. The CDR3 runs to 17 residues.

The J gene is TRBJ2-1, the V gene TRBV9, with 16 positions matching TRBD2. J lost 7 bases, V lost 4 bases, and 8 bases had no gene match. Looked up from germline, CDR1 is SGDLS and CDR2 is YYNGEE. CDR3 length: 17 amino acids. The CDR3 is CASSMGLAGGPNNEQFF. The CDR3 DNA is TGTGCCAGCAGCATGGGACTAGCGGGAGGGCCCAATAATGAGCAGTTCTTC.

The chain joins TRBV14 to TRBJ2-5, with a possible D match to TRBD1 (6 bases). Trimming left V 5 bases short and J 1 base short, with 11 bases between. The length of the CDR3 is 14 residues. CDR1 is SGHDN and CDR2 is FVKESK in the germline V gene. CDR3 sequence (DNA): TGTGCCAGCAGCACCGGGACACTCCAAGAGACCCAGTACTTC. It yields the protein CASSTGTLQETQYF.

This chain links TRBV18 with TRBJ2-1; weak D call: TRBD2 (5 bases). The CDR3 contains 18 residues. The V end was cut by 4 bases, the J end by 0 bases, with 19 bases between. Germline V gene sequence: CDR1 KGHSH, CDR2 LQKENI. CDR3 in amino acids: CASSQSRLSRNSYNEQFF. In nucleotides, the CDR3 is TGTGCCAGCTCACAATCTAGACTAAGTCGCAACTCCTACAATGAGCAGTTCTTC.

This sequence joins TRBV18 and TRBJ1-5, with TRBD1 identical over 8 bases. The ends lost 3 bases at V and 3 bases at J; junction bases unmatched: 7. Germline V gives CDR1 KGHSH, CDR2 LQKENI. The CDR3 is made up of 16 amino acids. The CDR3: CASSPGTGGNNQPQHF. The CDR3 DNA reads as TGTGCCAGCTCACCGGGGACAGGAGGAAACAATCAGCCCCAGCATTTT.

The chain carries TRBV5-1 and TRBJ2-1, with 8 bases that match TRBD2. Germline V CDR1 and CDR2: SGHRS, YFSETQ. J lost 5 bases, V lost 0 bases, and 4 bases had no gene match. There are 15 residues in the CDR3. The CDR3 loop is CASSLAAGVHNEQFF. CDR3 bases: TGCGCCAGCAGCTTGGCAGCGGGAGTCCACAATGAGCAGTTCTTC.